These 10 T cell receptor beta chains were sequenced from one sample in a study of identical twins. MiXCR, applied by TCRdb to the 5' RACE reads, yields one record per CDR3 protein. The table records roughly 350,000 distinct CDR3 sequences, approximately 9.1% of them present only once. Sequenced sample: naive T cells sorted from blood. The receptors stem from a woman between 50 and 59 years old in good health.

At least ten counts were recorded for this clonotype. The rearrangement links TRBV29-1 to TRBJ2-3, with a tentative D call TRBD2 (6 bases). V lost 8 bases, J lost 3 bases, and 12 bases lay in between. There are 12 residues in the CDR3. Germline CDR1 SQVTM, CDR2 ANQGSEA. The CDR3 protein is CSTRRVTDTQYF. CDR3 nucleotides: TGCAGCACTCGGAGGGTTACAGATACGCAGTATTTT.

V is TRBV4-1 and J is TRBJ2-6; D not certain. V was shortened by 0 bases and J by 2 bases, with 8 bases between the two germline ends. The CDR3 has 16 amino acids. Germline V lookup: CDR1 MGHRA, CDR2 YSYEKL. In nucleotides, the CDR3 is TGCGCCAGCAGCCAAGAATGGGGAACTGGGGCCAACGTCCTGACTTTC. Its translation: CASSQEWGTGANVLTF.

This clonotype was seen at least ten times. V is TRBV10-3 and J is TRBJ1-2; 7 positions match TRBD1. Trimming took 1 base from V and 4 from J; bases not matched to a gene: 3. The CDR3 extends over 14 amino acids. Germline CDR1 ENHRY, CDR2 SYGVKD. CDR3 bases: TGTGCCATCAGTGAGTTGGACAGGTTCTATGGCTACACCTTC. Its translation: CAISELDRFYGYTF.

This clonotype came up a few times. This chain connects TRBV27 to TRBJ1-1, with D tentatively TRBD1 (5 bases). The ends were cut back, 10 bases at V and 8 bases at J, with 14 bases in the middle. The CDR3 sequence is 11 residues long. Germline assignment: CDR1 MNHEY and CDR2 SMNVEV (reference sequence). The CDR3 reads CANVGAAEAFF. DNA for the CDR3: TGTGCCAACGTAGGGGCAGCAGAAGCTTTCTTT.

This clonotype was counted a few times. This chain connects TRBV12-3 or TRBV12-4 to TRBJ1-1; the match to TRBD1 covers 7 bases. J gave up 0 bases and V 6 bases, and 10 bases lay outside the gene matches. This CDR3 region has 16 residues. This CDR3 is CASSPLRDRMNTEAFF. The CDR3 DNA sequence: TGTGCCAGCAGCCCCCTGAGGGACAGAATGAACACTGAAGCTTTCTTT.

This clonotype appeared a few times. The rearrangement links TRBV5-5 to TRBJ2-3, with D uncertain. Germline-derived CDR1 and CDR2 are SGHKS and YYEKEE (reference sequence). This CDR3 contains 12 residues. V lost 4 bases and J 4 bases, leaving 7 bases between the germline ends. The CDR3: CASSVLADTQYF. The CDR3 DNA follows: TGTGCCAGCAGCGTGCTGGCAGATACGCAGTATTTT. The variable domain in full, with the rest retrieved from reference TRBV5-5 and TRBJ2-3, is DAGVTQSPTHLIKTRGQQVTLRCSPISGHKSVSWYQQVLGQGPQFIFQYYEKEERGRGNFPDRFSARQFPNYSSELNVNALLLGDSALYLCASSVLADTQYFGPGTRLTVL.

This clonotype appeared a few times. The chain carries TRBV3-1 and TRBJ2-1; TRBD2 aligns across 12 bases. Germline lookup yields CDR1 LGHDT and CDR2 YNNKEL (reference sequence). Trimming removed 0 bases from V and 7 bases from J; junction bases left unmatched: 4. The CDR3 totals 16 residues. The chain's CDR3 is CASSQDLAGGWNEQFF. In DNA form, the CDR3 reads TGTGCCAGCAGCCAAGATCTAGCGGGAGGGTGGAATGAGCAGTTCTTC.

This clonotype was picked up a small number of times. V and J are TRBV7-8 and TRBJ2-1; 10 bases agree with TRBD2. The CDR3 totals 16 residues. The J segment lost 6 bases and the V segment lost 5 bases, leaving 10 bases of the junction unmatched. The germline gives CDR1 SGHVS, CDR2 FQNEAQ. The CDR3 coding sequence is TGTGCCAGCAGCCCCCCGGGACTAGCGACCGGCAATGAGCAGTTCTTC. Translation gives CASSPPGLATGNEQFF.

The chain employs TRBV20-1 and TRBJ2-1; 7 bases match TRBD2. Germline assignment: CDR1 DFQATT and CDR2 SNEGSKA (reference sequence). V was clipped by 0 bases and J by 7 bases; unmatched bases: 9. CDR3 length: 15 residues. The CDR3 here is CSAREFSGLRNEQFF. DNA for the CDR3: TGCAGTGCTAGAGAATTTAGCGGGCTACGTAATGAGCAGTTCTTC.

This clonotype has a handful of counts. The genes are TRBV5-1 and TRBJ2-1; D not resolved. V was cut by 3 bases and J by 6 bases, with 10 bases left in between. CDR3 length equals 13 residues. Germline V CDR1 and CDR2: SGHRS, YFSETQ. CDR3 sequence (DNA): TGCGCCAGCAGCTCACTTCTTCCCAATGAGCAGTTCTTC. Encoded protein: CASSSLLPNEQFF.